This T cell receptor (beta chain) was sequenced during a study of T cell repertoires in cytomegalovirus infection. Study in general: HLA-C-restricted CMV epitopes, recently identified, and well-studied HLA-B-restricted ones were used by the study. CMV infection together with matching HLA type was indicated by public TCR beta signatures. Study results and caveats: HLA-C-restricted CMV clonotypes gave the most frequent clonotype in two of eight donors.

TCRdb itself ran the reads through MiXCR, one entry per CDR3 protein. The sample shows some 500,000 distinct CDR3 sequences, almost 40% of them seen only once. This clonotype was observed once. What it recognizes is unknown. The receptor's source is a human donor in good health (CMV status not recorded). Some clones in this sample may be carry-over from other donors' samples. The sequencing here drew on cultured PBMCs, taken from culture after CMV antigen stimulation.

CDR3 residues: CASSLDRGDGELFF. CDR3 in DNA: TGTGCCAGCAGCCTGGACAGGGGTGACGGGGAGCTGTTTTTT. The chain has TRBV7-2 and TRBJ2-2; 9 positions match TRBD1. The CDR3 consists of 14 residues. CDR1 SGHTA and CDR2 FQGNSA come from the germline V gene. The V and J ends lost 5 bases and 7 bases, in that order; junction bases with no gene match: 5.